Following are 30 T cell receptor beta chains from one sample sequenced in a study of monozygotic twins with inflammatory bowel disease. For each CDR3 protein, TCRdb gives one entry from its re-call of the 5' RACE reads, without DNA. The sample table sets out about 140,000 distinct CDR3 sequences. Sequencing used blood. The receptor source for this set is a human donor with ulcerative colitis or Crohn's disease, or a healthy co-twin of an affected twin (not recorded which).

The V gene is TRBV28, the J gene TRBJ2-5; TCRdb designates TRBD1, a call that cannot be tested without DNA. CDR1 and CDR2 (germline): MDHEN, SYDVKM. The CDR3 consists of 12 residues. The CDR3: CASSRGEETQYF.

The V call is TRBV6-1, the J call TRBJ2-1; no DNA is available, so the TRBD1 call from TCRdb remains unchecked. In germline, CDR1 is MNHNS, CDR2 SASEGT. This CDR3 spans 15 amino acids. This chain's CDR3 is CASSRLLGSYSEQFF.

The chain combines TRBV11-2 with TRBJ1-1. The V gene's germline CDR1 is SGHAT and CDR2 FQNNGV. This CDR3 spans 14 amino acids. The CDR3 region is CASSLNTANTEAFF.

The chain has TRBV18 and TRBJ1-3; the D call from TCRdb, TRBD1, cannot be confirmed without DNA. Germline V gene sequence: CDR1 KGHSH, CDR2 LQKENI. The CDR3 has 14 amino acids. The CDR3 loop reads CASSAGVSGNTIYF.

This chain joins TRBV20-1 and TRBJ2-1; lacking DNA, the TRBD2 call made by TCRdb goes unchecked. CDR3 size: 15 residues. Germline assignment: CDR1 DFQATT and CDR2 SNEGSKA (reference sequence). CDR3 sequence: CSANLDARDYNEQFF.

This chain connects TRBV11-3 to TRBJ2-3. CDR1 is SGHNT, CDR2 YENEEA, per germline. This CDR3 region has 14 residues. CDR3 amino acids: CASSSVASTDTQYF.

This chain connects TRBV20-1 to TRBJ2-1; TCRdb proposes TRBD2, but this gene call is untestable without DNA. The length of the CDR3 is 16 residues. Germline CDR1 reads DFQATT; CDR2 reads SNEGSKA (reference sequence). The CDR3 reads CSARYSGSANYNEQFF.

The rearrangement joins TRBV20-1 to TRBJ2-3. There are 13 residues in the CDR3. CDR1 DFQATT and CDR2 SNEGSKA come from the germline V gene (reference sequence). CDR3 in amino acids: CSALSTSTDTQYF.

V gene TRBV12-3 or TRBV12-4 combines with J gene TRBJ2-2; with no DNA, the TCRdb D assignment of TRBD1 cannot be verified. This CDR3 region has 14 residues. The CDR3 loop is CASSFGPRGGELFF.

V and J are TRBV28 and TRBJ2-7; the D call of TRBD1 rests on TCRdb alone, since no DNA is present to check it. This CDR3 comprises 13 residues. Germline V gene lookup returns CDR1 MDHEN and CDR2 SYDVKM. CDR3 residues: CASSLIGGYEQYF.

The chain combines TRBV28 with TRBJ1-4. Germline CDR1 MDHEN, CDR2 SYDVKM. This CDR3 is built from 15 residues. CDR3 in amino acids: CASSLIGATNEKLFF.

The rearrangement uses TRBV3-1 and TRBJ2-7; checking the TCRdb D call of TRBD1 is not possible without DNA. This CDR3 is built from 12 residues. Looked up from germline, CDR1 is LGHDT and CDR2 is YNNKEL (reference sequence). The CDR3 loop is CASSPGLGRQYF.

V is TRBV6-5 and J is TRBJ2-2; TCRdb picks TRBD2, but there is no DNA to check that call. CDR3 length: 17 amino acids. Looked up from germline, CDR1 is MNHEY and CDR2 is SVGAGI. The CDR3 loop is CASSLGLAGGPVGELFF.

The chain couples TRBV9 to TRBJ2-1; TCRdb picks TRBD2, but there is no DNA to check that call. Looked up from germline, CDR1 is SGDLS and CDR2 is YYNGEE. This CDR3 contains 17 residues. CDR3 in amino acids: CASSPGLRAGSYNEQFF.

The J gene is TRBJ2-6, the V gene TRBV4-3. The CDR3 spans 17 residues. From germline, CDR1 is LGHNA and CDR2 YSLEER. The CDR3 sequence is CASSQVWRSSGANVLTF.

This chain links TRBV5-1 with TRBJ2-2; TCRdb's D gene call, TRBD1, goes unchecked for lack of DNA. This CDR3 is 14 amino acids long. Germline V gene lookup returns CDR1 SGHRS and CDR2 YFSETQ. The CDR3 loop is CASRRGDNTGELFF.

This chain joins TRBV27 and TRBJ2-3; the TCRdb D gene call, TRBD1, has no DNA to confirm it. Germline values: CDR1 MNHEY, CDR2 SMNVEV (reference sequence). This CDR3 is 15 amino acids long. The CDR3 here is CASSLGRGNLDTQYF.

The CDR3 loop is CASSLERGAGYTF. The chain has TRBV11-2 and TRBJ1-2. In germline, CDR1 is SGHAT, CDR2 FQNNGV. The CDR3 loop spans 13 amino acids.

The V gene is TRBV7-8, the J gene TRBJ2-3; TCRdb names TRBD2, which stays unverified in the absence of DNA. This CDR3 is built from 17 residues. Germline V lookup: CDR1 SGHVS, CDR2 FQNEAQ. CDR3 sequence reads: CASSYSRAGGRTDTQYF.

The gene calls are TRBV7-9 and TRBJ2-7; checking the TCRdb D call of TRBD1 is not possible without DNA. CDR3 length equals 13 residues. The germline V gene has CDR1 SEHNR and CDR2 FQNEAQ (reference sequence). The CDR3 sequence is CASSPEGPGEQYF.

The J gene is TRBJ2-3, the V gene TRBV7-8; without DNA, the TCRdb call of TRBD2 cannot be checked. Germline V gives CDR1 SGHVS, CDR2 FQNEAQ. The CDR3 is 16 amino acids. The CDR3 reads CASSQNLARSTDTQYF.

The chain uses TRBV7-3 and TRBJ2-5; lacking DNA, the TRBD1 call made by TCRdb goes unchecked. The CDR3 contains 14 residues. Germline lookup yields CDR1 SGHTA and CDR2 FQGTGA. CDR3 sequence reads: CASSLGAIGETQYF.

The chain is built from TRBV5-1 and TRBJ2-2. Germline V gene data show CDR1 as SGHRS and CDR2 as YFSETQ. This CDR3 contains 12 residues. CDR3 sequence reads: CASSSTTGELFF.

V is TRBV7-2 and J is TRBJ2-1; the TCRdb call, TRBD2, lacks DNA for checking. CDR1 and CDR2 (germline): SGHTA, FQGNSA. CDR3 length: 16 residues. The CDR3 protein is CASSTPGLAAYNEQFF.

This chain uses TRBV9 with TRBJ2-4; TCRdb's assignment of TRBD1 cannot be checked, as there is no DNA. The CDR3 spans 17 residues. Looked up from germline, CDR1 is SGDLS and CDR2 is YYNGEE. The CDR3 is CASSGGQGARLENIQYF.

V gene TRBV11-3 combines with J gene TRBJ2-1; absent DNA, TCRdb's TRBD1 call cannot be checked. The CDR3 is 16 residues long. The germline gives CDR1 SGHNT, CDR2 YENEEA. The CDR3 region is CASSYGHQILYNEQFF.

The rearrangement uses TRBV28 and TRBJ2-3. Germline values: CDR1 MDHEN, CDR2 SYDVKM. This CDR3 is built from 13 residues. CDR3 protein: CASSSGIADTQYF.

The chain combines TRBV6-5 with TRBJ2-5; the D gene TCRdb calls, TRBD2, cannot be checked with no DNA. Germline V lookup: CDR1 MNHEY, CDR2 SVGAGI. The CDR3 contains 16 residues. CDR3 region: CASSYPSGAGGETQYF.

CDR3 sequence: CASSPLAGGIGNEQFF. The chain couples TRBV3-1 to TRBJ2-1; TCRdb returns TRBD2, unconfirmable since there is no DNA. The CDR3 is made up of 16 amino acids. Germline assignment: CDR1 LGHDT and CDR2 YNNKEL (reference sequence).

The genes are TRBV5-1 and TRBJ1-2. There are 13 residues in the CDR3. CDR1 is SGHRS, CDR2 YFSETQ, per germline. The CDR3 spells CASSSPATHGYTF. The full variable domain, with the rest looked up from reference TRBV5-1 and TRBJ1-2, is KAGVTQTPRYLIKTRGQQVTLSCSPISGHRSVSWYQQTPGQGLQFLFEYFSETQRNKGNFPGRFSGRQFSNSRSEMNVSTLELGDSALYLCASSSPATHGYTFGSGTRLTVV.